These T cell receptor beta chains were read from a single sample in a study of blood T cell repertoires in COVID-19. The method was immunoSEQ multiplex PCR; TCRdb's version includes in-frame clones alone and lacks a portion of them. Here the sample spans 160,000 or so clones, about 81% being singletons. The sequencing input was peripheral blood. The receptors here all came from a woman aged 70 to 79 with acute or convalescent COVID-19. Both conserved end residues are part of each CDR3. Fields, in order: D gene, J gene, clone size, V gene, CDR3 protein, CDR3 DNA. The D gene is left open where the match is weak. Some rows have no size entry. The others give once, few or many, or a class for an expanded clone.

D: .
J: TRBJ1-2
size: .
V: TRBV25-1
CDR3: CASSEYWENYGYTF
DNA: TGTGCCAGCAGTGAATACTGGGAGAACTATGGCTACACCTTC

D: .
J: TRBJ2-7
size: .
V: TRBV7-2
CDR3: CASSPNGGKGAYEQYF
DNA: TGTGCCAGCAGCCCCAATGGAGGGAAAGGGGCCTACGAGCAGTACTTC

D: .
J: TRBJ2-7
size: .
V: TRBV3-1/TRBV3-2
CDR3: CASSQQAIYEQYF
DNA: TGTGCCAGCAGTCAACAAGCTATCTACGAGCAGTACTTC

D: .
J: TRBJ1-1
size: few
V: TRBV27
CDR3: CASRQQGNTEAFF
DNA: TGTGCCAGCAGACAACAGGGGAACACTGAAGCTTTCTTT

D: .
J: TRBJ1-2
size: .
V: TRBV29-1
CDR3: CSVEVSADGYTF
DNA: TGCAGCGTTGAAGTATCTGCAGATGGCTACACCTTC

D: TRBD1
J: TRBJ1-2
size: few
V: TRBV2
CDR3: CASSFPPTGRRDGYTF
DNA: TGTGCCAGCAGTTTTCCGCCGACAGGGAGGCGAGATGGCTACACCTTC

D: .
J: TRBJ2-7
size: .
V: TRBV6-2/TRBV6-3
CDR3: CASRYVPGGEQYF
DNA: TGTGCCAGCAGGTACGTGCCCGGGGGCGAGCAGTACTTC

D: .
J: TRBJ2-5
size: .
V: TRBV7-2
CDR3: CASTQRPLGETQYF
DNA: TGTGCCAGCACCCAGCGGCCCCTAGGAGAGACCCAGTACTTC

D: TRBD2
J: TRBJ2-3
size: .
V: TRBV10-2
CDR3: CATRAGGTDTQYF
DNA: TGCGCCACCCGAGCGGGGGGGACAGATACGCAGTATTTT

D: TRBD1
J: TRBJ1-2
size: .
V: TRBV18
CDR3: CASSPETGKVEGYTF
DNA: TGTGCCAGCTCACCCGAGACAGGGAAGGTGGAAGGCTACACCTTC

D: TRBD1
J: TRBJ1-5
size: .
V: TRBV7-9
CDR3: CASSLETGLDQPQHF
DNA: TGTGCCAGCAGCTTAGAGACAGGGTTAGATCAGCCCCAGCATTTT

D: .
J: TRBJ1-5
size: .
V: TRBV28
CDR3: CASTTGNQPQHF
DNA: TGTGCCAGCACTACAGGTAATCAGCCCCAGCATTTT

D: .
J: TRBJ1-1
size: .
V: TRBV6-5
CDR3: CASSPRQAGGPEAFF
DNA: TGTGCCAGCAGTCCCCGACAGGCCGGGGGGCCTGAAGCTTTCTTT

D: .
J: TRBJ2-1
size: once
V: TRBV24-1
CDR3: CATSDFVQGSYNEQFF
DNA: TGTGCCACCAGTGATTTTGTACAGGGTTCCTACAATGAGCAGTTCTTC

D: TRBD1
J: TRBJ1-2
size: once
V: TRBV4-1
CDR3: CASSALDRGGSGYTF
DNA: TGCGCCAGCAGCGCCCTAGACAGGGGAGGAAGTGGCTACACCTTC

D: TRBD2
J: TRBJ2-7
size: .
V: TRBV7-9
CDR3: CASSPPGLADPYEQYF
DNA: TGTGCCAGCAGCCCACCGGGACTAGCGGATCCTTACGAGCAGTACTTC

D: .
J: TRBJ1-2
size: few
V: TRBV4-1
CDR3: CASSQGLGPTYGYTF
DNA: TGCGCCAGCAGCCAGGGACTTGGTCCAACCTATGGCTACACCTTC

D: .
J: TRBJ1-1
size: .
V: TRBV7-3
CDR3: CASSPAGTSEAFF
DNA: TGTGCCAGCAGTCCCGCCGGGACATCTGAAGCTTTCTTT

D: .
J: TRBJ1-5
size: .
V: TRBV7-2
CDR3: CASSSTGYDQPQHF
DNA: TGTGCCAGCAGCTCCACAGGGTATGATCAGCCCCAGCATTTT

D: TRBD1
J: TRBJ1-5
size: .
V: TRBV28
CDR3: CASSGQTGINQPQHF
DNA: TGTGCCAGCAGTGGTCAGACAGGGATCAATCAGCCCCAGCATTTT

D: .
J: TRBJ1-5
size: .
V: TRBV18
CDR3: CASSWRTVTPSRPQHF
DNA: TGTGCCAGCTCATGGAGGACAGTAACACCCAGTCGGCCCCAGCATTTT

D: TRBD1
J: TRBJ1-1
size: once
V: TRBV7-9
CDR3: CASSDRGTNTEAFF
DNA: TGTGCCAGCAGCGACAGGGGCACGAACACTGAAGCTTTCTTT

D: .
J: TRBJ2-5
size: .
V: TRBV27
CDR3: CASSLSGGGLAQYF
DNA: TGTGCCAGCAGTTTATCGGGGGGAGGCCTCGCCCAGTACTTC

D: .
J: TRBJ1-1
size: .
V: TRBV6-5
CDR3: CASRLGLNTEAFF
DNA: TGTGCCAGCAGACTAGGGCTGAACACTGAAGCTTTCTTT

D: .
J: TRBJ2-2
size: .
V: TRBV7-3
CDR3: CASSPDRQNTGELFF
DNA: TGTGCCAGCAGCCCCGACCGACAGAACACCGGGGAGCTGTTTTTT

D: TRBD1
J: TRBJ1-5
size: .
V: TRBV7-2
CDR3: CASSFGTDGNQPQHF
DNA: TGTGCCAGCAGCTTCGGGACAGACGGTAATCAGCCCCAGCATTTT

D: TRBD2
J: TRBJ2-3
size: .
V: TRBV5-5
CDR3: CASSFSSGRWDTDTQYF
DNA: TGTGCCAGCAGCTTCTCTAGCGGGAGGTGGGACACAGATACGCAGTATTTT

D: .
J: TRBJ2-7
size: few
V: TRBV7-6
CDR3: CASSSQGFEQYF
DNA: TGTGCCAGCAGCTCGCAGGGTTTCGAGCAGTACTTC

D: .
J: TRBJ2-1
size: .
V: TRBV9
CDR3: CASSPTSSSYNEQFF
DNA: TGTGCCAGCAGCCCTACTAGCAGCTCCTACAATGAGCAGTTCTTC

D: .
J: TRBJ2-1
size: .
V: TRBV19
CDR3: CASSADSYNEQFF
DNA: TGTGCCAGTAGTGCGGACTCTTACAATGAGCAGTTCTTC

D: .
J: TRBJ1-1
size: .
V: TRBV20-1
CDR3: CSAQGEAFF
DNA: TGCAGTGCACAGGGTGAAGCTTTCTTT

D: .
J: TRBJ2-2
size: .
V: TRBV6-5
CDR3: CASSYEHPNTGELFF
DNA: TGTGCCAGCAGTTACGAGCACCCGAACACCGGGGAGCTGTTTTTT

D: TRBD1
J: TRBJ2-1
size: .
V: TRBV2
CDR3: CASSELQGYDEQFF
DNA: TGTGCCAGCAGTGAACTACAGGGGTACGATGAGCAGTTCTTC

D: TRBD2
J: TRBJ2-1
size: .
V: TRBV27
CDR3: CASKKPGLAGVQGSRNEQFF
DNA: TGTGCCAGCAAAAAACCGGGACTAGCGGGAGTACAGGGTAGTCGCAATGAGCAGTTCTTC

D: .
J: TRBJ2-5
size: once
V: TRBV7-9
CDR3: CASSSQETQYF
DNA: TGTGCCAGCAGTTCCCAGGAGACCCAGTACTTC

D: .
J: TRBJ2-3
size: .
V: TRBV30
CDR3: CAWTGGLSTDTQYF
DNA: TGTGCCTGGACCGGGGGGCTTAGCACAGATACGCAGTATTTT

D: .
J: TRBJ2-7
size: .
V: TRBV5-1
CDR3: CASSDDPGEYEQYF
DNA: TGCGCCAGCAGCGACGACCCGGGAGAGTACGAGCAGTACTTC

D: .
J: TRBJ1-1
size: .
V: TRBV30
CDR3: CAWSAFSGRVTEAFF
DNA: TGTGCCTGGAGTGCGTTCAGCGGGCGAGTCACTGAAGCTTTCTTT

D: TRBD2
J: TRBJ2-7
size: .
V: TRBV5-1
CDR3: CASSGRTGTSGYEQYF
DNA: TGCGCCAGCAGCGGGCGTACCGGGACTAGCGGCTACGAGCAGTACTTC

D: TRBD2
J: TRBJ2-7
size: .
V: TRBV11-3
CDR3: CASSPLGRNEQYF
DNA: TGTGCCAGCAGCCCTCTCGGGAGGAACGAGCAGTACTTC

D: TRBD2
J: TRBJ2-2
size: .
V: TRBV3-1/TRBV3-2
CDR3: CASSQASGAGELFF
DNA: TGTGCCAGCAGCCAAGCTAGCGGGGCCGGGGAGCTGTTTTTT

D: TRBD1
J: TRBJ1-1
size: .
V: TRBV7-7
CDR3: CASSPLGQGRRDTEAFF
DNA: TGTGCCAGCAGCCCACTTGGACAGGGTCGGAGGGACACTGAAGCTTTCTTT

D: TRBD1
J: TRBJ2-7
size: many
V: TRBV7-7
CDR3: CASSYVNRDSSYEQYF
DNA: TGTGCTAGCAGCTACGTAAACCGGGACAGCTCCTACGAGCAGTACTTC

D: .
J: TRBJ2-1
size: .
V: TRBV7-3
CDR3: CASSLNRGTSDEQFF
DNA: TGTGCCAGCAGCTTAAACCGCGGGACTTCGGATGAGCAGTTCTTC

D: TRBD1
J: TRBJ1-3
size: .
V: TRBV28
CDR3: CASSRQGQGGFGNTIYF
DNA: TGTGCCAGCAGTCGACAGGGACAGGGAGGCTTTGGAAACACCATATATTTT

D: TRBD2
J: TRBJ2-1
size: .
V: TRBV30
CDR3: CAWSAGLAGAPEQFF
DNA: TGTGCCTGGAGTGCAGGACTAGCGGGAGCACCTGAGCAGTTCTTC

D: .
J: TRBJ1-2
size: .
V: TRBV30
CDR3: CAWSATATAGAF
DNA: TGTGCCTGGAGTGCCACCGCCACGGCGGGCGCCTTC

D: TRBD2
J: TRBJ2-1
size: .
V: TRBV5-4
CDR3: CASSPTGGRFNEQFF
DNA: TGTGCCAGCAGCCCTACTGGCGGGAGGTTCAATGAGCAGTTCTTC

D: .
J: TRBJ1-1
size: .
V: TRBV6-6
CDR3: CASSTPRVQGTEAFF
DNA: TGTGCCAGCAGTACACCTCGGGTGCAGGGCACTGAAGCTTTCTTT

D: .
J: TRBJ1-5
size: few
V: TRBV19
CDR3: CASSSLDQPQHF
DNA: TGTGCCAGTAGTTCCCTAGATCAGCCCCAGCATTTT

D: .
J: TRBJ1-5
size: .
V: TRBV7-6
CDR3: CASSLDLGQGNQPQHF
DNA: TGTGCCAGCAGCTTAGATCTGGGGCAGGGCAATCAGCCCCAGCATTTT

D: .
J: TRBJ1-1
size: once
V: TRBV19
CDR3: CASSIGQLNTEAFF
DNA: TGTGCCAGTAGTATCGGACAGTTGAACACTGAAGCTTTCTTT

D: .
J: TRBJ1-1
size: .
V: TRBV7-9
CDR3: CASSLAGGRNTEAFF
DNA: TGTGCCAGCAGCTTAGCCGGGGGGCGGAACACTGAAGCTTTCTTT

D: TRBD2
J: TRBJ2-1
size: .
V: TRBV6-5
CDR3: CASSYVAGGLNEQFF
DNA: TGTGCCAGCAGTTACGTAGCGGGGGGGCTTAATGAGCAGTTCTTC

D: .
J: TRBJ1-6
size: once
V: TRBV6-5
CDR3: CASSYRGAGNSPLHF
DNA: TGTGCCAGCAGTTACAGGGGCGCGGGGAATTCACCCCTCCACTTT